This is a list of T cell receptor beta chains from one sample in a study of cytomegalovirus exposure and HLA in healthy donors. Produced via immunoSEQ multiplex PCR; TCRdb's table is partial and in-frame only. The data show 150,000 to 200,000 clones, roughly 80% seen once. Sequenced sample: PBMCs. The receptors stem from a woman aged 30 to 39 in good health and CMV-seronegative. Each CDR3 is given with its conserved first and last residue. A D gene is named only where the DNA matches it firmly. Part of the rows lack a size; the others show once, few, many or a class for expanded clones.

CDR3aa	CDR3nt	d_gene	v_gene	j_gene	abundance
CASSQTGPSGNTIYF	TGCGCCAGCAGTCAGACAGGGCCCTCAGGAAACACCATATATTTT	TRBD1	TRBV23-1	TRBJ1-3	.
CASSLVQGTEKLFF	TGTGCCAGCAGTTTAGTACAGGGCACTGAAAAACTGTTTTTT	.	TRBV27	TRBJ1-4	.
CASSLSRAAYGYTF	TGTGCCAGCAGTTTATCGAGGGCGGCTTATGGCTACACCTTC	.	TRBV27	TRBJ1-2	once
CASRLLAGVSSYNEQFF	TGTGCCAGCAGATTACTAGCGGGGGTGAGCTCCTACAATGAGCAGTTCTTC	TRBD2	TRBV5-6	TRBJ2-1	.
CASSFFAGGMTEAFF	TGTGCCAGCAGTTTTTTTGCAGGGGGCATGACTGAAGCTTTCTTT	TRBD1	TRBV28	TRBJ1-1	.
CASSGGGGRDRGSWNTIYF	TGTGCCAGCAGTGGGGGGGGCGGCCGGGACAGGGGCTCGTGGAACACCATATATTTT	TRBD1	TRBV28	TRBJ1-3	.
CASRSGTGGTEAFF	TGCGCCAGCAGATCCGGGACCGGAGGGACTGAAGCTTTCTTT	.	TRBV4-1	TRBJ1-1	.
CASRESSLNTEAFF	TGTGCCAGCAGGGAAAGCTCTTTGAACACTGAAGCTTTCTTT	.	TRBV2	TRBJ1-1	.
CASIPQGDTEAFF	TGTGCCAGCATCCCCCAGGGGGACACTGAAGCTTTCTTT	TRBD1	TRBV2	TRBJ1-1	.
CASSRDNGNYGYTF	TGCGCCAGCAGTAGGGACAATGGTAACTATGGCTACACCTTC	.	TRBV4-1	TRBJ1-2	.
CASSQPGQGLLYGYTF	TGCGCCAGCAGCCAACCTGGACAGGGACTCCTCTATGGCTACACCTTC	TRBD1	TRBV4-1	TRBJ1-2	.
CASTNSGLGYGYTF	TGTGCCAGCACCAACTCAGGCTTAGGCTATGGCTACACCTTC	.	TRBV6-1	TRBJ1-2	.